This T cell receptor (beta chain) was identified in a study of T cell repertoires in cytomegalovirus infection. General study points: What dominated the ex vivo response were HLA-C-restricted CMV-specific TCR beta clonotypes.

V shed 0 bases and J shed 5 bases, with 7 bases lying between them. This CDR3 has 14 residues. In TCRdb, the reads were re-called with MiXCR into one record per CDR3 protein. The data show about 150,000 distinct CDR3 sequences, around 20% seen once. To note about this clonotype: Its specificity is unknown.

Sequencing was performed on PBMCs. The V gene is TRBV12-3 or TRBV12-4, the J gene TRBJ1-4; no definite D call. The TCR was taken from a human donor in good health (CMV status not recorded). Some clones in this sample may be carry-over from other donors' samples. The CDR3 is CASSLASGNEKLFF. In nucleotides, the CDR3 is TGTGCCAGCAGTTTAGCAAGCGGGAATGAAAAACTGTTTTTT.